A selection of T cell receptor beta chains follows, all from one sample in a study of regulatory T cells. The data were produced by immunoSEQ multiplex PCR, yet TCRdb's version contains in-frame clones alone and is incomplete. The sample yields about 28,000 clones, less than 95% seen once. The sequencing sample was made of conventional CD4+ T cells sorted from blood. The source of these receptors is a person between 18 and 30 years old with CD3G deficiency. The CDR3 runs from the conserved cysteine through the conserved F or W. The D gene is left open where the match is weak. Clone size is given for some rows only: seen once, a few or many times, or a class if the clone is expanded.

>TRBV5-1|TRBJ2-3|.|.
CASSLGSYTDTQYF
TGCGCCAGCAGCTTGGGCAGCTACACAGATACGCAGTATTTT
>TRBV7-9|TRBJ2-1|.|.
CASSLSPYYNEQFF
TGTGCCAGCAGCTTATCCCCATATTACAATGAGCAGTTCTTC
>TRBV30|TRBJ1-5|.|.
CAWSRDINQPQHF
TGTGCCTGGAGTCGGGACATCAATCAGCCCCAGCATTTT
>TRBV7-9|TRBJ2-5|TRBD2|once
CASIPSTSGGPGTQYF
TGTGCCAGCATCCCCTCGACTAGCGGGGGGCCGGGGACCCAGTACTTC
>TRBV29-1|TRBJ2-3|TRBD1|.
CSVQRTGVGTDTQYF
TGCAGCGTTCAACGAACAGGGGTCGGCACAGATACGCAGTATTTT
>TRBV7-9|TRBJ1-4|TRBD1|.
CASSLGQGTNEKLFF
TGTGCCAGCAGCCTCGGACAGGGAACTAATGAAAAACTGTTTTTT
>TRBV5-1|TRBJ2-2|.|.
CASSLGGTHTGELFF
TGCGCCAGCAGCTTGGGGGGGACGCACACCGGGGAGCTGTTTTTT
>TRBV28|TRBJ1-2|.|once
CASSLVTGGRYGYTF
TGTGCCAGCAGTTTGGTTACTGGGGGGAGATATGGCTACACCTTC
>TRBV9|TRBJ2-5|TRBD2|.
CASSVGLAVETQYF
TGTGCCAGCAGCGTGGGACTAGCTGTGGAGACCCAGTACTTC
>TRBV20-1|TRBJ2-1|.|.
CSASRTAEQFF
TGCAGTGCTAGTAGGACGGCTGAGCAGTTCTTC
>TRBV4-1|TRBJ1-1|.|once
CASSQVTMNTEAFF
TGCGCCAGCAGCCAAGTCACTATGAACACTGAAGCTTTCTTT
>TRBV20-1|TRBJ2-7|.|.
CSARGRHEQYF
TGCAGTGCTAGGGGGCGGCACGAGCAGTACTTC
>TRBV28|TRBJ2-4|TRBD2|.
CASSPARGGGKNIQYF
TGTGCCAGCAGTCCCGCCCGGGGGGGTGGCAAAAACATTCAGTACTTC
>TRBV18|TRBJ2-3|.|.
CASSPWTDTQYF
TGTGCCAGCTCACCTTGGACAGATACGCAGTATTTT
>TRBV30|TRBJ2-3|.|.
CAWSVRWDTQYF
TGTGCCTGGAGTGTAAGGTGGGATACGCAGTATTTT
>TRBV5-1|TRBJ1-1|.|once
CASSFGWGTEAFF
TGCGCCAGCAGCTTTGGCTGGGGGACTGAAGCTTTCTTT
>TRBV6-6|TRBJ2-7|.|.
CASSKLGYEQYF
TGTGCCAGCAGTAAACTAGGCTACGAGCAGTACTTC
>TRBV11-2|TRBJ2-7|.|.
CASSLKEGPYEQYF
TGTGCCAGCAGCTTAAAGGAGGGCCCCTACGAGCAGTACTTC
>TRBV10-3|TRBJ1-1|.|.
CAISSSWTAMNTEAFF
TGTGCCATCAGTTCTTCGTGGACCGCTATGAACACTGAAGCTTTCTTT
>TRBV10-3|TRBJ2-1|TRBD2|once
CAISAGTATSGRANEQFF
TGTGCCATCAGTGCCGGGACGGCCACTAGCGGGAGGGCCAATGAGCAGTTCTTC
>TRBV28|TRBJ2-7|TRBD2|.
CASSPSGRRNEQYF
TGTGCCAGCAGCCCTAGCGGGAGGAGGAACGAGCAGTACTTC
>TRBV7-9|TRBJ1-1|TRBD1|.
CASSLDPGLQGGTEAFF
TGTGCCAGCAGCTTAGATCCGGGCCTCCAGGGGGGCACTGAAGCTTTCTTT
>TRBV5-1|TRBJ2-2|TRBD2|.
CASGTTSGSNAGELFF
TGCGCCAGCGGTACGACTAGCGGGAGTAATGCCGGGGAGCTGTTTTTT
>TRBV5-1|TRBJ1-2|.|.
CASSLEIGYGYTF
TGCGCCAGCAGCTTGGAGATTGGCTATGGCTACACCTTC
>TRBV6-1|TRBJ1-5|.|.
CASSEALNAGVQPQHF
TGTGCCAGCAGTGAAGCGCTGAATGCAGGGGTCCAGCCCCAGCATTTT
>TRBV5-1|TRBJ2-6|.|.
CASSLEGPGLGSGANVLTF
TGCGCCAGCAGCTTGGAAGGGCCAGGCCTTGGCTCTGGGGCCAACGTCCTGACTTTC
>TRBV20-1|TRBJ1-2|.|.
CSAWDVRGYTF
TGCAGTGCATGGGACGTGCGGGGCTACACCTTC
>TRBV6-1|TRBJ2-2|.|.
CASSERQGITGELFF
TGTGCCAGCAGTGAACGGCAGGGGATCACCGGGGAGCTGTTTTTT
>TRBV7-9|TRBJ2-1|TRBD2|.
CASSFSGRAGNEQFF
TGTGCCAGCAGCTTTAGCGGGAGGGCCGGGAATGAGCAGTTCTTC
>TRBV10-3|TRBJ2-3|.|.
CASSLDRNTDTQYF
TGTGCCAGTTCACTAGATCGGAACACAGATACGCAGTATTTT
>TRBV28|TRBJ1-2|TRBD1|few
CASRAPGQGAQGYTF
TGTGCCAGCAGGGCCCCAGGACAGGGGGCTCAAGGCTACACCTTC
>TRBV6-1|TRBJ2-7|TRBD2|.
CASLSGRALGEQYF
TGTGCCAGCCTTAGCGGGAGGGCCTTAGGCGAGCAGTACTTC
>TRBV4-3|TRBJ1-6|.|.
CASSQPGHDHNSPLHF
TGCGCCAGCAGCCAACCAGGACACGATCATAATTCACCCCTCCACTTT
>TRBV5-4|TRBJ1-1|.|.
CASSLGLNTEAFF
TGTGCCAGCAGCTTAGGGCTGAACACTGAAGCTTTCTTT
>TRBV28|TRBJ2-1|TRBD2|.
CASSLIGLASEQFF
TGTGCCAGCAGTTTAATAGGACTAGCGAGTGAGCAGTTCTTC
>TRBV19|TRBJ1-5|.|.
CASSTPGLSNQPQHF
TGTGCCAGTAGTACACCGGGACTGAGCAATCAGCCCCAGCATTTT
>TRBV7-2|TRBJ1-2|.|.
CASSLDLWAENYGYTF
TGTGCCAGCAGCTTAGATCTCTGGGCCGAGAACTATGGCTACACCTTC
>TRBV5-1|TRBJ2-7|.|.
CASRTGYPSYEQYF
TGCGCCAGCAGAACAGGGTATCCCTCCTACGAGCAGTACTTC
>TRBV2|TRBJ1-1|.|.
CASSYDTEAFF
TGTGCCAGCAGCTACGACACTGAAGCTTTCTTT
>TRBV7-9|TRBJ2-5|.|.
CASSRGTPPETQYF
TGTGCCAGCAGCCGCGGGACCCCTCCAGAGACCCAGTACTTC
>TRBV10-3|TRBJ2-7|TRBD1|.
CAISPGQGAEQYF
TGTGCCATCAGCCCGGGACAGGGGGCCGAGCAGTACTTC
>TRBV5-1|TRBJ2-2|.|.
CASSLEGFGGRGTGELFF
TGCGCCAGCAGCTTGGAAGGGTTCGGGGGAAGAGGAACCGGGGAGCTGTTTTTT
>TRBV30|TRBJ2-7|.|.
CAWSVQTLLHTTYEQYF
TGTGCCTGGAGTGTCCAGACCCTACTCCACACCACCTACGAGCAGTACTTC
>TRBV28|TRBJ2-3|TRBD1|.
CASSTPGQGVRGTQYF
TGTGCCAGCAGTACCCCGGGACAGGGGGTAAGGGGTACGCAGTATTTT
>TRBV11-2|TRBJ1-1|.|.
CASSLQNTEAFF
TGTGCCAGCAGCTTACAGAACACTGAAGCTTTCTTT
>TRBV28|TRBJ2-1|.|once
CASSQPTGRDSYNEQFF
TGTGCCAGCAGCCAACCGACAGGGAGGGACTCCTACAATGAGCAGTTCTTC
>TRBV5-1|TRBJ1-4|.|.
CASSPGGSTGLNEKLFF
TGCGCCAGCAGCCCGGGGGGATCGACAGGTCTTAATGAAAAACTGTTTTTT
>TRBV28|TRBJ2-2|.|.
CASSSYTHTGELFF
TGTGCCAGCAGTTCGTACACCCACACCGGGGAGCTGTTTTTT
>TRBV6-1|TRBJ1-2|.|.
CASSAGRGYGYTF
TGTGCCAGCAGTGCAGGGCGCGGCTATGGCTACACCTTC
>TRBV5-6|TRBJ2-2|.|.
CASSLDTGGELFF
TGTGCCAGCAGCTTGGATACGGGCGGGGAGCTGTTTTTT